This T cell receptor beta chain was retrieved from a study of blood T cell repertoires in COVID-19 (dated by TCRdb to the early 2020s). With regard to the full study: Samples covering the acute and convalescent phases of COVID-19 were provided by collaborators in the United States, Italy and Spain. The material from the prospective study consisted of cDNA or gDNA derived from T cells, B-cell-depleted T cells, or PBMCs. The dataset comprised deeply sampled blood TCRbeta repertoires from subjects exposed to, actively infected with, or recovered from COVID-19. The repertoires were made available in a free public database intended to serve as a resource for research on the immune response to SARS-CoV-2. Samples came from the ongoing ImmuneRACE study (first 160 participants) plus 1,254 subjects from 6 global collaborators. The sample metadata nearly always contained a de-identified subject ID, COVID-19 status, age in years and sex. Where available, HLA class I and class II types were obtained from metadata supplied by the sample provider rather than from assay-based typing. Study-wide findings and limitations: The amount of clinical and demographic metadata varied by source and participant and was provided uncurated.

The CDR3 runs 15 residues from the cysteine to the phenylalanine. The entry retains the CDR3 DNA only, 45 bases that are in frame from base 1. Via the germline V gene, CDR1 is SGHTA and CDR2 FQGNSA. The germline V and J ends show losses of 1 base and 2 bases respectively, and no gene match explains 5 bases of the junction. The immunoSEQ Assay, a bias-controlled multiplex PCR, was used to amplify TCRbeta CDR3 regions from genomic DNA. The authors' pipeline ran thus. The number of nucleated cells in each sample was estimated by amplification of reference gene primers within the assay. To quantify the absolute abundance of each unique TCRbeta CDR3 rearrangement, sequence reads were collapsed and filtered. For each sample, productive Simpson clonality was calculated by taking the square root of Simpson's diversity index across productive rearrangements. The table comes from immuneACCESS by way of TCRdb, which keeps in-frame sequences with V and J called. Part of the clones is missing from these tables; in studies checked, under half for an unresolved V gene and the rest for unknown reasons. V and J calls and clone size are as listed in that table; D and trimming were resolved from the DNA. This sample has approximately 250,000 clones in its table, and around nine tenths of those were observed once. Roughly 5% of the sample lies in the top ten.

One collaborating source in Seattle enrolled patients during active infection and followed them longitudinally through the course of disease. Collaborating institutions collected whole blood in K2EDTA tubes following their own protocols. For TCRbeta analysis, collaborators shipped samples as frozen whole blood, isolated PBMCs, or DNA extracted from either of those sample types. In the case of this clone: It lacks a known antigen. The sample holds no much larger clone one base away, and base qualities are not on file.

Material for sequencing was peripheral blood. This receptor chain uses TRBV7-2 and TRBJ2-7, with 7 middle bases fitting TRBD1. This sequence originates from a woman in her sixties with COVID-19, enrolled during active disease. The encoded CDR3 is CASSLGRGQTYEQYF. At the DNA level, the sequence is TGTGCCAGCAGCTTAGGCCGGGGACAGACCTACGAGCAGTACTTC.